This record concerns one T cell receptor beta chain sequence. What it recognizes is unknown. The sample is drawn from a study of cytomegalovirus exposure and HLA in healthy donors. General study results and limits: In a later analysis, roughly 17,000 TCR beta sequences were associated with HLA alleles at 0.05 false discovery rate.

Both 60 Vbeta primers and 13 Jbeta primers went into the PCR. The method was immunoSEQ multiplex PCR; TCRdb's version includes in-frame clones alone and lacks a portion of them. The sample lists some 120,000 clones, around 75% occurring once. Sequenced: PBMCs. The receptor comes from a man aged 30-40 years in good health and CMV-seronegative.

DNA of the CDR3: TGTGCCAGCAGTCCTAGAAGAAATTCACCCCTCCACTTT. It specifies CASSPRRNSPLHF. The rearrangement links TRBV27 to TRBJ1-6, with D hard to call. V shed 5 bases and J shed 7 bases, with 9 bases lying between them. Germline V gene sequence: CDR1 MNHEY, CDR2 SMNVEV (reference sequence). The length of the CDR3 is 13 residues.